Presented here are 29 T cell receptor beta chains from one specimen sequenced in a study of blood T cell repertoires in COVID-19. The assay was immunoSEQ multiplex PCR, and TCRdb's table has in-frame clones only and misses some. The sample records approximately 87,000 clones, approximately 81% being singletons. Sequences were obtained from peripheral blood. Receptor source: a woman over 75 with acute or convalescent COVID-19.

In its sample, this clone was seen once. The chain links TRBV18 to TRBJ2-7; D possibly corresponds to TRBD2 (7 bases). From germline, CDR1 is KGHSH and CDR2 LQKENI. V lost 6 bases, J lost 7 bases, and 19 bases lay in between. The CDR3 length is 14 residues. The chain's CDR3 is CASSPMRGEGEQYF. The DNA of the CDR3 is TGTGCCAGCTCCCCGATGAGGGGGGAGGGGGAGCAGTACTTC.

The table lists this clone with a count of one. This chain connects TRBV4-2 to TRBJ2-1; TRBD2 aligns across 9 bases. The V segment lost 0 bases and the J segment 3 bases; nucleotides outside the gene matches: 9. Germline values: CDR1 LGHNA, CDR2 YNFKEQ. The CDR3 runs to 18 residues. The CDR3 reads CASSQDPTGAGGYNEQFF. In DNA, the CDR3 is TGTGCCAGCAGCCAAGATCCAACCGGAGCGGGGGGCTACAATGAGCAGTTCTTC.

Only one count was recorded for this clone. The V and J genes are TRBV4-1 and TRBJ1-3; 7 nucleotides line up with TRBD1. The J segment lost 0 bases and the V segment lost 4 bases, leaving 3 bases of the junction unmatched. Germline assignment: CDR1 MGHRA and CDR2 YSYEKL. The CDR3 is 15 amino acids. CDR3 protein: CASSRGQSSGNTIYF. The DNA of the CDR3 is TGCGCCAGCAGCCGGGGACAGAGCTCTGGAAACACCATATATTTT.

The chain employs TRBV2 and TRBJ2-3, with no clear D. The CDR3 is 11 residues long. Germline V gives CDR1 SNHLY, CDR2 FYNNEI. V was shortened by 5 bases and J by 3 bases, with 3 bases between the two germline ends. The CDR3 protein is CASSITDTQYF. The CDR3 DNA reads TGTGCCAGCAGTATAACAGATACGCAGTATTTT.

Written as DNA, the CDR3 is TGCGCCAGCAGCTTCCAGGGTGGGACAGATACGCAGTATTTT. It specifies CASSFQGGTDTQYF. The chain carries TRBV5-1 and TRBJ2-3, with TRBD1 as a possible D gene (5 bases). In germline, CDR1 is SGHRS, CDR2 YFSETQ. The CDR3 contains 14 residues. The germline V and J ends were trimmed by 2 bases and 3 bases, with 10 bases remaining between them.

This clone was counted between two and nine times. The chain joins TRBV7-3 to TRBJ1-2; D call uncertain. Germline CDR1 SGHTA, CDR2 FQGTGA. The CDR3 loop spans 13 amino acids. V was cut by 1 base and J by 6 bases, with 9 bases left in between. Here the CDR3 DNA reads TGTGCCAGCAGCTTAAGTTCACAGCATGGCTACACCTTC. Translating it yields CASSLSSQHGYTF.

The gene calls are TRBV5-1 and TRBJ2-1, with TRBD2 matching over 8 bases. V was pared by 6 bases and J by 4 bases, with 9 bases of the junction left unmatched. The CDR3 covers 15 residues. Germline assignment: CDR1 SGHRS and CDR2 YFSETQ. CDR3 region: CASTPGGGSYNEQFF. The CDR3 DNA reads TGCGCCAGCACCCCGGGGGGGGGCAGTTACAATGAGCAGTTCTTC.

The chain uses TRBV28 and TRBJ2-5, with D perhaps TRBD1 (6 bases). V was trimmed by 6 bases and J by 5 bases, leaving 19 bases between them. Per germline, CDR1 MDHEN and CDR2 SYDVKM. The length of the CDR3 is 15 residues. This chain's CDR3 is CASRPQGPGRETQYF. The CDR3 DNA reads TGTGCCAGCAGGCCACAGGGCCCAGGAAGGGAGACCCAGTACTTC.

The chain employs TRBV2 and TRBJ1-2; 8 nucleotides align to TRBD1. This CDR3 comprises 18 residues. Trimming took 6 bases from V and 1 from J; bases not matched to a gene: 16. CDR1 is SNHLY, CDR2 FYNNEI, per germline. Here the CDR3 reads CASRRSGTGNRYNYGYTF. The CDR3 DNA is TGTGCCAGCAGACGGTCCGGGACAGGAAATCGTTATAACTATGGCTACACCTTC. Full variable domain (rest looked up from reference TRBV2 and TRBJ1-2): EPEVTQTPSHQVTQMGQEVILRCVPISNHLYFYWYRQILGQKVEFLVSFYNNEISEKSEIFDDQFSVERPDGSNFTLKIRSTKLEDSAMYFCASRRSGTGNRYNYGYTFGSGTRLTVV.

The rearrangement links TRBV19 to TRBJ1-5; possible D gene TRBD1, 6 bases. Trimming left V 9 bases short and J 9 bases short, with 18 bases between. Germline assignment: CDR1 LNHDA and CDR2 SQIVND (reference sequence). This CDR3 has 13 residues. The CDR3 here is CARIIQGPGPQHF. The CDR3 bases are TGTGCCAGGATCATACAGGGTCCAGGGCCCCAGCATTTT.

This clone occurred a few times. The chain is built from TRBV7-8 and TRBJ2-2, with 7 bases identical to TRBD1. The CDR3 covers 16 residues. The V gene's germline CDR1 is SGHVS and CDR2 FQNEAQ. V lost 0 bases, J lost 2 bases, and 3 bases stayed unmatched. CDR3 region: CASSLAAGGNTGELFF. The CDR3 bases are TGTGCCAGCAGCTTAGCAGCAGGGGGAAACACCGGGGAGCTGTTTTTT.

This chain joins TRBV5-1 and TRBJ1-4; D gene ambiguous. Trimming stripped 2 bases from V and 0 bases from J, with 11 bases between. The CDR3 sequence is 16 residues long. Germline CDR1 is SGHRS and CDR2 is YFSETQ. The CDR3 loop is CASSFKEFATNEKLFF. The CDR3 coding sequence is TGCGCCAGCAGCTTTAAGGAGTTTGCAACTAATGAAAAACTGTTTTTT.

In DNA, the CDR3 is TGTGCCAGTACTCAGGACAGGGTGATGAACACTGAAGCTTTCTTT. This codes for CASTQDRVMNTEAFF. The chain has TRBV19 and TRBJ1-1, with 8 bases lining up with TRBD1. V lost 7 bases, J lost 0 bases, and 7 bases stayed unmatched. This CDR3 spans 15 amino acids. Germline CDR1 reads LNHDA; CDR2 reads SQIVND (reference sequence).

CDR3 sequence: CASSQGGAPLHF. In DNA, the CDR3 is TGTGCCAGCAGCCAAGGCGGGGCACCCCTCCACTTT. The chain employs TRBV3-1 (or the pseudogene TRBV3-2) and TRBJ1-6; D is unresolved. The germline V gene encodes CDR1 LGHDT and CDR2 YNNKEL (reference sequence). The CDR3 length is 12 residues. Trimming pared 1 base from V and 11 bases from J, leaving 6 bases between.

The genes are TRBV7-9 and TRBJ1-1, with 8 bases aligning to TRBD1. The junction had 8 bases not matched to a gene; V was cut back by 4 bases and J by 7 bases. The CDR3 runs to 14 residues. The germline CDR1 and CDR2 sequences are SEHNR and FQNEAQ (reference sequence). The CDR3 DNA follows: TGTGCCAGCAGCTCGACAGGGGTTGAGGGTGAAGCTTTCTTT. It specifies CASSSTGVEGEAFF. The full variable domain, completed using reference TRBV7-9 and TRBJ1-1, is DTGVSQNPRHKITKRGQNVTFRCDPISEHNRLYWYRQTLGQGPEFLTYFQNEAQLEKSRLLSDRFSAERPKGSFSTLEIQRTEQGDSAMYLCASSSTGVEGEAFFGQGTRLTVV.

The CDR3 bases are TGTGCCTGGAGCATACTATCAGGGGGCCAGGCTGAAGCTTTCTTT. Its protein is CAWSILSGGQAEAFF. V is TRBV30 and J is TRBJ1-1; 8 bases match TRBD1. This CDR3 is built from 15 residues. V lost 3 bases, J lost 6 bases, and 12 bases stayed unmatched. Looked up from germline, CDR1 is GTSNPN and CDR2 is SVGIG (reference sequence).

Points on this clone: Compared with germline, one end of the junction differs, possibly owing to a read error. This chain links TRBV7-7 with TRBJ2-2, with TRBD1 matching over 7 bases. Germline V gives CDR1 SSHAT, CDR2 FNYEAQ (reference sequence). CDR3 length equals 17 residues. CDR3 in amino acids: CASSVRPRQGNTGELFF. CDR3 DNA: TGTGCTAGCAGCGTCAGGCCGAGACAGGGGAACACCGGGGAGCTGTTTTTT.

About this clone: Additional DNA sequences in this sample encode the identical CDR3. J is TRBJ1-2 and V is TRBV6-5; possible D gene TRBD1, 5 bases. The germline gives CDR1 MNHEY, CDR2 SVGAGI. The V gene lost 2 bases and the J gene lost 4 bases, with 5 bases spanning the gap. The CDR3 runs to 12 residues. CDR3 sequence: CASSYRGYGYTF. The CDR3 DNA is TGTGCCAGCAGTTACAGGGGCTATGGCTACACCTTC.

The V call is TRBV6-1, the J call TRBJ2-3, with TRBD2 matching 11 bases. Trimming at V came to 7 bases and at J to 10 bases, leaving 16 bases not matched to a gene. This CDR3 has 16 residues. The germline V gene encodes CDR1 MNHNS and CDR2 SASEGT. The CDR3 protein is CASTDSGGARHKAQYF. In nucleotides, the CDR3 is TGTGCCAGCACTGATAGCGGGGGGGCCAGGCATAAGGCGCAGTATTTT.

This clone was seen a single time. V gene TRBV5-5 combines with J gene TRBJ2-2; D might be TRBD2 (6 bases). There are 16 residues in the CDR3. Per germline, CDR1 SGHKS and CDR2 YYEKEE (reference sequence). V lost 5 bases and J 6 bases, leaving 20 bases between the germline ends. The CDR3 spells CASSYRLVQVSGELFF. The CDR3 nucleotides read TGTGCCAGCAGTTATCGACTAGTTCAGGTCTCCGGGGAGCTGTTTTTT.

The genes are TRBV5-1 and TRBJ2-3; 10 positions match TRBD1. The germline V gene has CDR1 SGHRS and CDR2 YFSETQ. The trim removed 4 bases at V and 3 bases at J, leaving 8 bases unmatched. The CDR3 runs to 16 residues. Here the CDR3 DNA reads TGCGCCAGCAGCAGGGACAGGGGAACTATGACAGATACGCAGTATTTT. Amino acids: CASSRDRGTMTDTQYF.

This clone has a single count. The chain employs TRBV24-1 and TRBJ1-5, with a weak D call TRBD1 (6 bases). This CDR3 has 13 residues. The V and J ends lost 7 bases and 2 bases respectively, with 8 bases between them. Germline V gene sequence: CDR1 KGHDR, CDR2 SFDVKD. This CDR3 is CATSSGGNQPQHF. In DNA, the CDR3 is TGTGCCACCAGCTCAGGGGGCAATCAGCCCCAGCATTTT.

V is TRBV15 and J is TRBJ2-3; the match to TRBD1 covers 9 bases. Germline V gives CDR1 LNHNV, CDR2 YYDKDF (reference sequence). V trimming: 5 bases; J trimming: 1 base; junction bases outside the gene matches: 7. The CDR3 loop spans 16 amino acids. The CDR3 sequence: CATSLDRGVRTDTQYF. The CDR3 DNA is TGTGCCACCAGCCTGGACAGGGGTGTGCGCACAGATACGCAGTATTTT.

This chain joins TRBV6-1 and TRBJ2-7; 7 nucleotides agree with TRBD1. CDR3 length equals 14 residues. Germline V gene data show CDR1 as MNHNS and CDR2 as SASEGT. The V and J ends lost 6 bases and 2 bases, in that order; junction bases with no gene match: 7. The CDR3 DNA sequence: TGTGCCAGCAGAGACAGGGTATCCCCCTACGAGCAGTACTTC. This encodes CASRDRVSPYEQYF.

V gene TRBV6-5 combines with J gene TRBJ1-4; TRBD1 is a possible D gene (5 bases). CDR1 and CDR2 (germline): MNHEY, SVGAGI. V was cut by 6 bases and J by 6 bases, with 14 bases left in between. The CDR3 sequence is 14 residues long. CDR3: CASSVQGGDEKLFF. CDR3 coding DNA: TGTGCCAGCAGCGTTCAGGGAGGGGATGAAAAACTGTTTTTT.

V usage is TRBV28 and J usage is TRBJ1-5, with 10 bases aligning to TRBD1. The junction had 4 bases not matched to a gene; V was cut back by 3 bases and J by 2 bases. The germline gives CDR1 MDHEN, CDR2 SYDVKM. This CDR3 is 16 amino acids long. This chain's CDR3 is CASSFAGTGGNQPQHF. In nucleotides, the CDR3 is TGTGCCAGCAGTTTTGCCGGGACAGGGGGCAATCAGCCCCAGCATTTT.

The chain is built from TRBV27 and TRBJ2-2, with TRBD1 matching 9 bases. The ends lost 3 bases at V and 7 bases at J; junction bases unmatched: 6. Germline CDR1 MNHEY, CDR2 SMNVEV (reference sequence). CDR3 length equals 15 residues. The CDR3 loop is CASSFLQGASGELFF. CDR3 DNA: TGTGCCAGCAGTTTCCTACAGGGGGCAAGCGGGGAGCTGTTTTTT.

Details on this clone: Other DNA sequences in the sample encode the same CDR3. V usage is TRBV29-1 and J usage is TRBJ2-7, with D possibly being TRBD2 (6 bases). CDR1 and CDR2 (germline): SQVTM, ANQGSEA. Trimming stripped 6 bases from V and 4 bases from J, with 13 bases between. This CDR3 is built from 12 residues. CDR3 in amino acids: CSVSTGTYEQYF. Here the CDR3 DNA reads TGCAGCGTGTCGACGGGGACTTACGAGCAGTACTTC.

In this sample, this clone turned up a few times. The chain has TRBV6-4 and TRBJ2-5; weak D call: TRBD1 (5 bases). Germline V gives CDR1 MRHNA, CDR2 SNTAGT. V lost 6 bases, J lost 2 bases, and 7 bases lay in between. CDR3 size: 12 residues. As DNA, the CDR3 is TGTGCCAGCAGGCGACAGCAAGAGACCCAGTACTTC. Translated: CASRRQQETQYF.